A single T cell receptor beta chain is shown here with its context. The record originates from a study of blood T cell repertoires in COVID-19. Study-level information: COVID-19 samples, acute and convalescent, were from the United States, Italy and Spain. Sample material is recorded as cDNA or gDNA derived from T cells, B-cell-depleted T cells, or PBMCs.

The germline gives CDR1 MGHDK, CDR2 SYGVNS. The CDR3 length is 14 residues. V was clipped by 4 bases and J by 1 base, with 8 bases between them. Enrollees, about 18 to 90 years old, lived in fewer than 25 US areas. Measured with immunoSEQ multiplex PCR; TCRdb has only the in-frame clones, and not every one. The sample gives about 190,000 clones, roughly 84% of which show up once; roughly 3.2% is in the top ten. The sequence was collected from a woman younger than 45 who had been exposed to COVID-19. Source material: PBMCs or T cells enriched from blood (not recorded which). This rearrangement joins TRBV25-1 to TRBJ1-3; unclear D gene. Here the CDR3 reads CASSGRVSGNTIYF. The CDR3 DNA sequence: TGTGCCAGCAGTGGTCGGGTGTCTGGAAACACCATATATTTT.